The T cell receptor beta chain described here comes from a study of OX40 agonist ivuxolimab in advanced cancers. Study outcomes and limitations: Among the lowest peripheral clonal expansion occurred in 0.1-3.0 mg/kg partial responders.

Repertoires were generated with immunoSEQ multiplex PCR, while TCRdb's copy carries only in-frame clones and drops some. The data show about 45,000 clones, approximately 90% seen once. Germline loops: CDR1 LNHDA, CDR2 SQIVND (reference sequence). This CDR3 comprises 14 residues. Deletions cut 9 bases from V and 7 bases from J, with 19 bases between. With respect to this clone: Its antigen is still unknown.

The receptor was derived from an adult with an advanced solid tumor such as melanoma, head and neck, liver or kidney cancer. The V and J genes are TRBV19 and TRBJ2-1; perhaps D is TRBD1 or TRBD2 (5 bases each). Sequencing was performed on CD4+ or CD8+ T cells sorted from blood, taken in a trial of the OX40 agonist ivuxolimab. The CDR3, as DNA: TGTGCCAGCGAAGACGGGGCCCATAGGAATGAGCAGTTCTTC. It is translated as CASEDGAHRNEQFF.